This T cell receptor (beta chain) was obtained from a study of T cell repertoires in cytomegalovirus infection. Study-wide background: Recently described HLA-C-restricted plus well-studied HLA-B-restricted CMV epitopes were used. It can be stated that public TCR beta signatures indicated CMV infection as well as a matching HLA type. Study-wide results and caveats: Adding up the frequency of public TCR beta families identified people who carried CMV plus the relevant HLA.

MiXCR, run by TCRdb on the reads, gives a single entry per CDR3 protein. Counted here are 700,000 to 950,000 distinct CDR3 sequences, less than 35% occurring once; the ten biggest clones make up roughly 12%. Trimming shortened V by 0 bases and J by 0 bases, and 13 bases separated the two germline ends. This CDR3 spans 17 amino acids. Germline CDR1 reads SGHRS; CDR2 reads YFSETQ. Note on this clonotype: Its antigen is currently unknown.

The clonotype was recovered from a human donor in good health (CMV status not recorded). Some clones in this sample may be carry-over from other donors' samples. Source: cultured CD8+ T cells from PBMCs, taken from culture after CMV antigen stimulation. The chain combines TRBV5-1 with TRBJ1-3; tentatively, D is TRBD1 (6 bases). CDR3 nucleotide sequence: TGCGCCAGCAGCTTGGACAGGGCCCAAAGCTCTGGAAACACCATATATTTT. This codes for CASSLDRAQSSGNTIYF.